This entry describes one TCR beta chain. Its antigen is as yet unknown. The protocol was immunoSEQ multiplex PCR, while the TCRdb copy is restricted to in-frame clones and leaves out a portion. The profile shows 85,000 to 100,000 clones, 86% of them singletons. This sample is part of a study of graft-versus-host responses after intestinal transplantation. Study as a whole: For two to four years after anti-thymocyte globulin induction, all recipients took tacrolimus and steroids. Study outcomes and limitations: Recipient-marrow GvH clones were detected, some having first appeared in ileum or blood. Clonal ratios of graft-versus-host to host-versus-graft in allografts were high for patients exhibiting graft-donor T cell macrochimerism.

The CDR3 is 17 residues long. With V trimmed by 0 bases and J by 6 bases, 9 bases remained unmatched. Germline CDR1 MGHRA, CDR2 YSYEKL. The sequence came from a human patient who received an intestinal transplant, so some T cells may come from the graft donor. This specimen was PBMCs, taken 255 days after intestinal transplant. The genes are TRBV4-1 and TRBJ2-1; TRBD1 matches at 9 bases. CDR3 nucleotide sequence: TGCGCCAGCAGCCAAGAACCCGGGACAGGGTATAGCAATGAGCAGTTCTTC. Encoded protein: CASSQEPGTGYSNEQFF.